Listed here is a single T cell receptor beta chain. Its antigen is currently unknown. The CDR3 loop spans 15 amino acids. J was trimmed by 1 base and V by 6 bases; bases with no gene match: 8. Germline values: CDR1 MNHNS, CDR2 SASEGT. Sequencing used immunoSEQ multiplex PCR; TCRdb keeps in-frame clones, though not all of them. Of 100,000 or so clones in the sample, about 93% were seen once. The data are from a study of siplizumab effects on memory and regulatory T cells. General study points: There was no confirmation of the suppressive function of proliferating Tregs from siplizumab cultures.

The gene calls are TRBV6-1 and TRBJ2-7; 8 bases line up with TRBD1. Sequencing was carried out using Tregs sorted from blood. The receptor's source is a human donor in good health. The CDR3 coding sequence is TGTGCCAGCAGAAAAACCGGGACAGGTTCCTACGAGCAGTACTTC. Protein product: CASRKTGTGSYEQYF.